What follows is one TCR beta chain and its context. A far larger clone is a single base away, which makes a read error likely. These data belong to a study of low-dose radiotherapy and immunotherapy resistance in tumors. The CDR3 is made up of 13 amino acids. Per the germline V gene, CDR1 is ENHRY and CDR2 is SYGVKD. The V and J ends lost 8 bases and 13 bases respectively, with 21 bases between them. TCR amplification ran roughly 20 PCR cycles using constant-region and V-primer adapter primers. mRNA, once isolated, was amplified by in vitro transcription. MiXCR, applied by TCRdb to the reads, yields one record per CDR3 protein. The table has some 52,000 distinct CDR3 sequences, roughly 33% seen once. The time point is: after trial treatment. Sample treatment: LDRT plus nivolumab, ipilimumab, low-dose cyclophosphamide and aspirin (RACIN trial).

This TCR derives from a male donor with rectosigmoid adenocarcinoma. The chain uses TRBV10-3 and TRBJ2-1, with D perhaps matching TRBD1 (6 bases). This material consisted of PBMCs, taken after low-dose radiotherapy plus immunotherapy. This CDR3 is CAIAIGGGETQFF. The CDR3 DNA reads as TGTGCCATCGCCATAGGGGGTGGAGAGACCCAGTTCTTC.